The entry that follows covers one TCR beta chain sequence. Which antigen it targets is not known. No base quality values were provided; no much bigger clone lies one nucleotide off. Sequencer: Illumina HiSeq 1500. The public reads were reanalyzed by TCRdb: fastp trimming at Q25, MiXCR alignment, in-frame beta chains only. Each CDR3 protein appears once, grouped with its most common genes and DNA. Counted in this sample were hundreds of thousands of distinct CDR3 sequences; approximately 24% of them appeared once. Jointly, the top ten make up under 8.5% of the sample. At the junction V is shortened by 1 base and J by 7 bases, with 16 bases in between. From the germline V gene, CDR1 is SQVTM and CDR2 is ANQGSEA. The CDR3 goes from the cysteine to the phenylalanine over 14 residues. The only DNA kept is the CDR3, 42 bases in frame from the first base. The sample is drawn from a study of T cell repertoires in cytomegalovirus infection (dated by TCRdb to between 2018 and 2021). Regarding the study in general: Because public TCR beta signatures pointed to carriage of CMV infection together with the matching HLA type, the HLA type of each donor mattered for the analysis. General study outcomes and caveats: In the ex vivo response, HLA-C-restricted CMV-specific TCR beta clonotypes were dominant, and in two of eight donors the single most frequent clonotype came from this HLA-C-restricted group. Carriers of CMV infection plus the relevant HLA type were discriminated by the cumulative frequency of public TCR beta family members in the study cohort and in an independent roughly 340-donor cohort.

The receptor chain draws on TRBV29-1 and TRBJ1-2; the D gene is not confidently resolved. The clonotype comes from a human donor in good health (CMV status not recorded). Some clones in this sample may be carry-over from other donors' samples. Sequencing was performed on CD8+ T cells from PBMCs. The DNA is TGCAGCGTTGAAGCGGTCGGCCTGTATGCTGGCTACACCTTC. The resulting protein is CSVEAVGLYAGYTF.